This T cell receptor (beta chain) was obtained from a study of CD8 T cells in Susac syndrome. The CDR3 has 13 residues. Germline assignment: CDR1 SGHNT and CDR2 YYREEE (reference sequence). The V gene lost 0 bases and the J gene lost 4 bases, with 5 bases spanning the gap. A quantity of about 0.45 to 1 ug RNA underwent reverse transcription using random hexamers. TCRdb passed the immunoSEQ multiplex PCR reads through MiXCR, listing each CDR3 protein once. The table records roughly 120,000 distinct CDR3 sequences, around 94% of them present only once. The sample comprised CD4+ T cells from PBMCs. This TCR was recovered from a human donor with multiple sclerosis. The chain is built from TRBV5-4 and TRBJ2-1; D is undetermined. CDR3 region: CASSLEEYNEQFF. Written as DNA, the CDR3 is TGTGCCAGCAGCTTGGAAGAGTACAATGAGCAGTTCTTC. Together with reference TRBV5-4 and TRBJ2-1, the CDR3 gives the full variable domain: ETGVTQSPTHLIKTRGQQVTLRCSSQSGHNTVSWYQQALGQGPQFIFQYYREEENGRGNFPPRFSGLQFPNYSSELNVNALELDDSALYLCASSLEEYNEQFFGPGTRLTVL.